This T cell receptor beta chain is from a study of blood T cell repertoires in COVID-19. Across the whole study: Sites across the United States, Italy and Spain contributed samples from acute and convalescent COVID-19. Sources were T cells, B-cell-depleted T cells, or PBMCs; the material itself was cDNA or gDNA.

How the authors handled the data: The authors estimated nucleated cell counts from reference gene primer amplification. This table comes from immunoSEQ multiplex PCR, and its TCRdb copy is limited to in-frame clones, with some not included. From that table come the V and J calls and clone size; the DNA was used to work out D and trimming. This sample has tens of thousands of clones, with 86% found just once. The length of the CDR3 is 14 residues. Per the germline V gene, CDR1 is SGDLS and CDR2 is YYNGEE. With 4 bases clipped from V and 6 bases from J, the junction kept 4 bases outside the gene matches.

This TCR derives from a man under 40 with acute or convalescent COVID-19. Source material: peripheral blood. The gene calls are TRBV9 and TRBJ2-3; 11 nucleotides agree with TRBD2. This CDR3 is CASSWRTSGDTQYF. In nucleotides, the CDR3 is TGTGCCAGCAGCTGGAGGACTAGCGGGGATACGCAGTATTTT.